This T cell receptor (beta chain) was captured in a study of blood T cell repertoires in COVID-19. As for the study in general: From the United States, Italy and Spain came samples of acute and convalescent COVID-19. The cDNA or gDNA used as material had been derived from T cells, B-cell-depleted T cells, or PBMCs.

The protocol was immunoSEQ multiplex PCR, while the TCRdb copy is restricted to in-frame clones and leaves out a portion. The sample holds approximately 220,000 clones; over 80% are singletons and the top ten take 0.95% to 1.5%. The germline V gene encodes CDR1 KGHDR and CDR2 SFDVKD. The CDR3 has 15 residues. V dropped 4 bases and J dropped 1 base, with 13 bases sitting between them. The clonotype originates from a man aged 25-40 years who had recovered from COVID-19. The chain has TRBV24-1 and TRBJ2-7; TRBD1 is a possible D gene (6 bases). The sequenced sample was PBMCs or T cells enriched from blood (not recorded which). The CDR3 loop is CATSDPGTNSYEQYF. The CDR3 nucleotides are TGTGCCACCAGTGACCCCGGGACAAATTCCTACGAGCAGTACTTC.